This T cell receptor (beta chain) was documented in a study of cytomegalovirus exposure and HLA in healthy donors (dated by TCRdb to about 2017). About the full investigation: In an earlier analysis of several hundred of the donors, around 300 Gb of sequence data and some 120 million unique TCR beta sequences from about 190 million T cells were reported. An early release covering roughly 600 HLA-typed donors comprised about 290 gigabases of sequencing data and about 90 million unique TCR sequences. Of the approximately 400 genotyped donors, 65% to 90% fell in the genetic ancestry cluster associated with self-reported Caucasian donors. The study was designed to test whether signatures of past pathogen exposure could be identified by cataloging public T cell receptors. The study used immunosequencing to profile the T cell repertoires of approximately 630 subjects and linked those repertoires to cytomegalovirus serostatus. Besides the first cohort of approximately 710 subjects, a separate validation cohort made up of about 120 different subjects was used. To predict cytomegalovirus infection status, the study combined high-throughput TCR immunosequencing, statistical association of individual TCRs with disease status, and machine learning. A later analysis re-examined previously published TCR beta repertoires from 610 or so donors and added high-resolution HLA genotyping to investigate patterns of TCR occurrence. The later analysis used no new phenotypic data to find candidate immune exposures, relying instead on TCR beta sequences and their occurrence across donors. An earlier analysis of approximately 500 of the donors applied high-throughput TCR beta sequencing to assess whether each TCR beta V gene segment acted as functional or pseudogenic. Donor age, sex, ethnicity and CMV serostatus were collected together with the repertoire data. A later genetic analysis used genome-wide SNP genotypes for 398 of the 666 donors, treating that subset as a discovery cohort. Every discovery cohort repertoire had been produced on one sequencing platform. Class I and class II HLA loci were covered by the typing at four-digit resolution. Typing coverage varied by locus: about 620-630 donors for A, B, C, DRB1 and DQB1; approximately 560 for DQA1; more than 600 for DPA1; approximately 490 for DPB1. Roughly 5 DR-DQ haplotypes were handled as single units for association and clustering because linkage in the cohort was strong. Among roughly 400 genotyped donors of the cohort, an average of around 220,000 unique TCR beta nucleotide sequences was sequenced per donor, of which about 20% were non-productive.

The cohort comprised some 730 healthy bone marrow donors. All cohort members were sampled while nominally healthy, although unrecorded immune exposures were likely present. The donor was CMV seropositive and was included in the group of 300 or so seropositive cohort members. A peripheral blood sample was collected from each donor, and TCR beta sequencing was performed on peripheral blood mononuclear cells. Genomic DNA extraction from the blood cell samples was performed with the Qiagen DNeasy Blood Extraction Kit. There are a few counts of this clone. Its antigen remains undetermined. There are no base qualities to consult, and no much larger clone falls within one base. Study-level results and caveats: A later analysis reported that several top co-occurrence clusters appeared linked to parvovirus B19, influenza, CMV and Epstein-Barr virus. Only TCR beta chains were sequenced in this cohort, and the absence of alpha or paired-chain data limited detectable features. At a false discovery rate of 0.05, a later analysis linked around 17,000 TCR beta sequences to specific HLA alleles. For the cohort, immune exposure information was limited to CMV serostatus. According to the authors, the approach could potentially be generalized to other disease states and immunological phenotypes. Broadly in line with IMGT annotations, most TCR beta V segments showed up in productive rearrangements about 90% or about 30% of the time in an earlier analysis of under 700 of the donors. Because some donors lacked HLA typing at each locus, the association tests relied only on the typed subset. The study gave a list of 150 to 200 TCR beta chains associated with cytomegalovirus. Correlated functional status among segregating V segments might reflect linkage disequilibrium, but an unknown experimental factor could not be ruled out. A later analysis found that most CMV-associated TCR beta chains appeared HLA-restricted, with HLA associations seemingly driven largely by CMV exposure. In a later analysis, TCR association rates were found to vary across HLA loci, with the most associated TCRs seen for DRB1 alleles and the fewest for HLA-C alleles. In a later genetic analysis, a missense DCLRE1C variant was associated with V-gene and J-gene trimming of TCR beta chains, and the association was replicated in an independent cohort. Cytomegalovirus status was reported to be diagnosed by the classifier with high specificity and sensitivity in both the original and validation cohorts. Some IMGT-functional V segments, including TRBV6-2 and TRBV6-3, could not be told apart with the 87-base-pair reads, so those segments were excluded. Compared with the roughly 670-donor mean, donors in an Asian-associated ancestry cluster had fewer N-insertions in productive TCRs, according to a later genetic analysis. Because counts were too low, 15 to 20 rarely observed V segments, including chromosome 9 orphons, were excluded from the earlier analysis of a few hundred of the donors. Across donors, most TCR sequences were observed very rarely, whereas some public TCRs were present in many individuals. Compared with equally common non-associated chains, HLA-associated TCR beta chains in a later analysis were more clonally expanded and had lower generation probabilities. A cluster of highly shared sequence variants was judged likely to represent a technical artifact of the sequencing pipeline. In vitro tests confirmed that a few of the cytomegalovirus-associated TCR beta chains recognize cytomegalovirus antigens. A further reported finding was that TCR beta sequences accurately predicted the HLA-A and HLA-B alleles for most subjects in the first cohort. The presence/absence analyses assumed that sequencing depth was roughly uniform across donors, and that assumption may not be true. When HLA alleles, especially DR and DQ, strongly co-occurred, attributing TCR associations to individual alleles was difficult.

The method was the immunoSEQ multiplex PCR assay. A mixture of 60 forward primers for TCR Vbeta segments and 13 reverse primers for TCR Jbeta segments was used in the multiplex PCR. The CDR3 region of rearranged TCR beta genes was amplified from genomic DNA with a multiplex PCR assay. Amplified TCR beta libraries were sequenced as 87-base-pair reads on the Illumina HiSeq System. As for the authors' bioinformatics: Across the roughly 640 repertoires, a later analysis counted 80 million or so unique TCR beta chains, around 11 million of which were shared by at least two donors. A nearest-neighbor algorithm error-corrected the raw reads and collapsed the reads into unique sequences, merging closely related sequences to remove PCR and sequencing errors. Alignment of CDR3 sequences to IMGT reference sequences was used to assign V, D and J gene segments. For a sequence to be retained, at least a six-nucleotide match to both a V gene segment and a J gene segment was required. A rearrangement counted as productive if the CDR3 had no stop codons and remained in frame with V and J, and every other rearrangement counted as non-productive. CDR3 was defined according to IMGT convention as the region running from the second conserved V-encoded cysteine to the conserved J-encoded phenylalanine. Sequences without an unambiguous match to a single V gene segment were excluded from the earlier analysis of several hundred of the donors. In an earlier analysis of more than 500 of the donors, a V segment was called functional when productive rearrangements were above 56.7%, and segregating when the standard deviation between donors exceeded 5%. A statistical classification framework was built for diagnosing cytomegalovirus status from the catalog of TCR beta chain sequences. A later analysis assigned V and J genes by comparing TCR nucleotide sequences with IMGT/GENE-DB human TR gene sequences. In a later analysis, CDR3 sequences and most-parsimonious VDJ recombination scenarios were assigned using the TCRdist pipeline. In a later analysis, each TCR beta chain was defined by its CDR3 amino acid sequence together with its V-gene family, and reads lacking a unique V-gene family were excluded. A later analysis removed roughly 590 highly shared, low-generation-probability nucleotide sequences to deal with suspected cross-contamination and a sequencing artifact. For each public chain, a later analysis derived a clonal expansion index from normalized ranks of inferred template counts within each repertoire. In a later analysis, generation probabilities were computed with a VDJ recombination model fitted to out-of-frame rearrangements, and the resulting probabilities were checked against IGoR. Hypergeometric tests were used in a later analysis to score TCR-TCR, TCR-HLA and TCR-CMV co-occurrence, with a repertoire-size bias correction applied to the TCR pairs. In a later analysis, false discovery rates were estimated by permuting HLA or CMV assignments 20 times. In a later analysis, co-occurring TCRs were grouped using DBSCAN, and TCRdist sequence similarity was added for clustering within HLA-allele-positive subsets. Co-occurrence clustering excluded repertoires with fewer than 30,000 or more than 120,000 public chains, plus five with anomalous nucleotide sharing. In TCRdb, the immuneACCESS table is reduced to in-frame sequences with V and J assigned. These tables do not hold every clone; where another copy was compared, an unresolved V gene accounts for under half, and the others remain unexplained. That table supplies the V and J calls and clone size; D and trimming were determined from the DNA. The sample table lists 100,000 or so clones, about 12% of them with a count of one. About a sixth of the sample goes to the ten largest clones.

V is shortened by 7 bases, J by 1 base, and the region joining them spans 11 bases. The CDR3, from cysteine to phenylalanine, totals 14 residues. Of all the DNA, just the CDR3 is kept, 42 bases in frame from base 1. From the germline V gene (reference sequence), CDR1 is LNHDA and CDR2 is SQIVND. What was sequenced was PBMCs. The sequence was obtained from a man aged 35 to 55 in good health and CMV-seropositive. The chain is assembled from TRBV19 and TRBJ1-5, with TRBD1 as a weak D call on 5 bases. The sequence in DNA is TGTGCCAGTACGAAGGGACTAAGCAATCAGCCCCAGCATTTT. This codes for CASTKGLSNQPQHF.